The next 32 T cell receptor beta chains were all read from a single sample in a study of blood T cells in healthy people across ages. Together with a sample-barcoded 5' primer, a J-beta primer mix was included in a second PCR lasting roughly 7 to 11 cycles. TCRdb reprocessed the 5' RACE reads with MiXCR, giving one entry per CDR3 protein. The sample records about 800,000 distinct CDR3 sequences, roughly 25% being singletons. The sample also formed part of further work on T cells of mothers and their children.

The source material was blood. The source is a boy aged 5-17 years in good health.

This clonotype was detected ten times or more. The V gene is TRBV7-6, the J gene TRBJ2-5; the match to TRBD1 covers 10 bases. Per the germline V gene, CDR1 is SGHVS and CDR2 is FNYEAQ. With V trimmed by 5 bases and J by 5 bases, 5 bases remained unmatched. This CDR3 has 14 amino acids. CDR3 sequence: CASSPGTGVETQYF. CDR3 coding DNA: TGTGCCAGCAGCCCCGGGACAGGGGTTGAGACCCAGTACTTC.

This chain connects TRBV27 to TRBJ2-1; D is tentatively TRBD1 or TRBD2 (5 bases each). This CDR3 has 17 residues. V lost 5 bases and J lost 2, with 19 bases in between. Germline V gene data show CDR1 as MNHEY and CDR2 as SMNVEV (reference sequence). The CDR3, as DNA: TGTGCCAGCAGTCCGAGCCTTTTTTGGGGGACCTACAATGAGCAGTTCTTC. Its translation is CASSPSLFWGTYNEQFF.

The V gene is TRBV27, the J gene TRBJ2-1, with D possibly TRBD2 on 6 matching bases. CDR1 is MNHEY and CDR2 is SMNVEV in the germline V gene (reference sequence). V was pared by 6 bases and J by 6 bases, with 18 bases between. CDR3 size: 15 residues. The CDR3 loop reads CASSDRLVWANEQFF. In DNA, the CDR3 is TGTGCCAGCAGCGACCGACTAGTTTGGGCCAATGAGCAGTTCTTC.

This clonotype showed up just a few times. The rearrangement joins TRBV20-1 to TRBJ2-3; 8 bases are shared with TRBD2. Germline V CDR1 and CDR2: DFQATT, SNEGSKA (reference sequence). The V and J ends lost 7 bases and 5 bases, in that order; junction bases with no gene match: 20. The CDR3 runs to 17 residues. This CDR3 is CSVQRLAGLKAGDTQYF. DNA of the CDR3: TGCAGTGTTCAGAGGCTAGCGGGCCTTAAGGCAGGAGATACGCAGTATTTT.

This clonotype was counted only a few times. CDR3 sequence: CSVRTSSISAEAETQYF. As DNA, the CDR3 is TGCAGTGTGCGGACTAGTTCCATATCGGCGGAGGCGGAGACCCAGTACTTC. V and J are TRBV20-1 and TRBJ2-5; 7 bases line up with TRBD2. The CDR3 runs 17 residues. V lost 7 bases, J lost 5 bases, and 22 bases stayed unmatched. The germline V gene encodes CDR1 DFQATT and CDR2 SNEGSKA (reference sequence).

The chain employs TRBV29-1 and TRBJ2-7, with a weak D call TRBD2 (7 bases). CDR3 length: 17 amino acids. Germline CDR1 SQVTM, CDR2 ANQGSEA. Trimming shortened V by 6 bases and J by 6 bases, and 30 bases separated the two germline ends. CDR3 in amino acids: CSVAGAFGRTGPFEQYF. The CDR3 DNA follows: TGCAGCGTGGCGGGGGCGTTCGGGCGAACAGGGCCATTCGAGCAGTACTTC.

This chain links TRBV29-1 with TRBJ2-1; unclear D gene. The ends were cut back, 0 bases at V and 7 bases at J, with 7 bases in the middle. The CDR3 totals 12 residues. The V gene's germline CDR1 is SQVTM and CDR2 ANQGSEA. The CDR3 sequence: CSVEDRRNEQFF. CDR3 in DNA: TGCAGCGTTGAAGACAGAAGGAATGAGCAGTTCTTC.

The genes are TRBV5-1 and TRBJ2-5; no firm D call. With the DNA end fitting TRBJ2-1 better, the J assignment may be wrong. The V gene's germline CDR1 is SGHRS and CDR2 YFSETQ. There are 14 residues in the CDR3. The CDR3 spells CASNSGPNRDEQFF. Written as DNA, the CDR3 is TGCGCCAGCAACTCCGGGCCAAATAGGGATGAGCAGTTCTTC.

This clonotype has more than one count but fewer than ten. The chain joins TRBV28 to TRBJ2-5, with D unclear. Germline loops: CDR1 MDHEN, CDR2 SYDVKM. The V end lost 3 bases, the J end lost 11 bases, and 13 bases lay between the germline ends. The CDR3 covers 12 residues. The CDR3 reads CASSFGGPGQYF. The CDR3 DNA follows: TGTGCCAGCAGTTTTGGTGGGCCTGGGCAGTACTTC.

The chain employs TRBV12-3 or TRBV12-4 and TRBJ2-2; a weak D match, TRBD2 (5 bases). The CDR3 extends over 13 amino acids. With 7 bases removed from V and 6 bases from J, the gap between germline ends came to 12 bases. The CDR3 DNA follows: TGTGCCAGCAATCTTCGGGGTTCCGGGGAGCTGTTTTTT. It codes for CASNLRGSGELFF.

This clonotype has only a few counts. V and J are TRBV19 and TRBJ2-7; 9 nucleotides line up with TRBD1. The V and J ends lost 1 base and 0 bases, in that order; junction bases with no gene match: 1. The CDR3 length is 15 residues. The germline V gene encodes CDR1 LNHDA and CDR2 SQIVND (reference sequence). The CDR3 DNA reads as TGTGCCAGTAGTATAGGACAGGGGGACTCCTACGAGCAGTACTTC. Translated, it gives CASSIGQGDSYEQYF.

This clonotype was found a few times. The chain has TRBV6-1 and TRBJ1-5, with TRBD1 identical over 7 bases. Germline V lookup: CDR1 MNHNS, CDR2 SASEGT. The CDR3 extends over 14 amino acids. The V segment lost 4 bases and the J segment 4 bases; nucleotides outside the gene matches: 4. CDR3 protein: CASSGAGGNQPQHF. As DNA, the CDR3 is TGTGCCAGCAGTGGTGCAGGGGGGAATCAGCCCCAGCATTTT.

V and J are TRBV3-1 and TRBJ2-5; D could derive from TRBD1 or TRBD2 (5 bases each). Germline V gene data show CDR1 as LGHDT and CDR2 as YNNKEL (reference sequence). The germline V and J ends were trimmed by 4 bases and 3 bases, with 18 bases remaining between them. The CDR3 totals 16 residues. In DNA, the CDR3 is TGTGCCAGCAGCCCGGTCGGGGCACGGGTTAAAGAGACCCAGTACTTC. It codes for CASSPVGARVKETQYF.

V gene TRBV20-1 combines with J gene TRBJ1-2; D not resolved. This CDR3 is 15 amino acids long. V lost 3 bases to trimming and J lost 4 bases, with 18 bases between them. In germline, CDR1 is DFQATT, CDR2 SNEGSKA (reference sequence). CDR3: CSASSAQAALYGYTF. CDR3 DNA sequence: TGCAGTGCTAGTTCAGCGCAGGCCGCCCTCTATGGCTACACCTTC.

This chain links TRBV20-1 with TRBJ1-1; 11 positions agree with TRBD1. Losses at the gene ends were 6 bases for V and 5 bases for J; bases not matched to a gene: 8. The CDR3 extends over 14 amino acids. Germline CDR1 reads DFQATT; CDR2 reads SNEGSKA (reference sequence). CDR3 nucleotides: TGCAGTGCGGGGGGGACAGGGGGAGGGACTGAAGCTTTCTTT. Translation: CSAGGTGGGTEAFF.

A few counts support this clonotype. A much larger clone is a single base away; this may be a read error. The chain joins TRBV6-4 to TRBJ2-7; 11 bases line up with TRBD2. The DNA end favors TRBJ2-1, so the J call may be wrong. The CDR3 totals 15 residues. Germline loops: CDR1 MRHNA, CDR2 SNTAGT. The CDR3 region is CASSPTSGDYNEQFF. In DNA form, the CDR3 reads TGTGCCAGCAGCCCGACTAGCGGGGATTACAATGAGCAGTTCTTC.

A remark on this clonotype: A read error may account for a junction end that differs from germline. CDR3: CAWTSFMNPEAFF. The CDR3 DNA is TGTGCCTGGACAAGTTTTATGAACCCTGAAGCTTTCTTT. The chain carries TRBV30 and TRBJ1-1; no firm D call. The CDR3 is made up of 13 amino acids. Germline CDR1 is GTSNPN and CDR2 is SVGIG (reference sequence).

At least ten counts were recorded for this clonotype. V is TRBV29-1 and J is TRBJ1-4; D is perhaps TRBD1 (6 bases). V shed 5 bases and J shed 5 bases, with 15 bases lying between them. The CDR3 runs to 14 residues. In germline, CDR1 is SQVTM, CDR2 ANQGSEA. The CDR3 nucleotides read TGCAGCGTTAAACTACAGGGAGTGAATGAAAAACTGTTTTTT. This gives the protein CSVKLQGVNEKLFF.

The J gene is TRBJ2-7, the V gene TRBV9; D call uncertain. The DNA end lines up better with TRBJ2-5; the J call may be wrong. Germline V gene data show CDR1 as SGDLS and CDR2 as YYNGEE. The CDR3 length is 13 residues. The CDR3 DNA reads TGTGCCAGCAGCGTAGGGCACACCGAGACCCAGTACTTC. This codes for CASSVGHTETQYF.

The chain couples TRBV4-2 to TRBJ1-2; a weak D match, TRBD1 (6 bases). Germline values: CDR1 LGHNA, CDR2 YNFKEQ. The CDR3 extends over 16 amino acids. Trimming left V 0 bases short and J 4 bases short, with 15 bases between. The CDR3 protein is CASSQEEAGASYGYTF. The DNA for the CDR3 is TGTGCCAGCAGCCAAGAGGAGGCAGGGGCGAGCTATGGCTACACCTTC.

There are a few counts of this clonotype. V usage is TRBV6-2 or TRBV6-3 and J usage is TRBJ2-5, with TRBD2 matching 12 bases. The end of the DNA aligns better with TRBJ2-1, so the J call may be wrong. This CDR3 has 18 amino acids. The germline gives CDR1 MNHEY, CDR2 SVGEGT. This CDR3 reads CASSKPGGLAGSLGEQFF. DNA for the CDR3: TGTGCCAGCAGTAAACCCGGCGGACTAGCGGGGTCTCTGGGTGAGCAGTTCTTC.

This chain uses TRBV20-1 with TRBJ1-1; maybe TRBD1 (5 bases). V lost 0 bases and J lost 1, with 9 bases in between. The CDR3 is 14 amino acids. Germline CDR1 is DFQATT and CDR2 is SNEGSKA (reference sequence). CDR3 sequence (DNA): TGCAGTGCTAGAGATCGAGACAGGAACACTGAAGCTTTCTTT. Its protein product is CSARDRDRNTEAFF.

In its sample, this clonotype was seen a few times. This chain links TRBV3-1 with TRBJ1-1, with D possibly TRBD1 on 5 matching bases. Trimming took off 0 bases at V and 4 bases at J, with 18 bases between the two ends. Germline V gene lookup returns CDR1 LGHDT and CDR2 YNNKEL (reference sequence). This CDR3 has 17 amino acids. DNA of the CDR3: TGTGCCAGCAGCCAAGATAGAGGCCCAGGGTGGAGCACTGAAGCTTTCTTT. The encoded protein is CASSQDRGPGWSTEAFF.

In its sample, this clonotype was seen a few times. This chain's CDR3 is CSHRGGTSGAWNEQYF. The CDR3 coding sequence is TGCAGTCACCGGGGGGGGACTAGCGGGGCATGGAACGAGCAGTACTTC. The chain combines TRBV20-1 with TRBJ2-7; 13 bases match TRBD2. Per germline, CDR1 DFQATT and CDR2 SNEGSKA (reference sequence). This CDR3 region has 16 residues. V lost 8 bases and J lost 5; bases outside the gene matches: 15.

The chain uses TRBV14 and TRBJ2-5; the match to TRBD1 covers 8 bases. The closer fit of TRBJ2-7 to the DNA end suggests the J call may be wrong. The V gene's germline CDR1 is SGHDN and CDR2 FVKESK. The CDR3 is 14 amino acids. The CDR3 protein is CASSQETGAYEQYF. The CDR3 DNA follows: TGTGCCAGCAGCCAAGAGACAGGGGCCTACGAGCAGTACTTC.

V is TRBV28 and J is TRBJ1-5; 7 bases fit TRBD1. Looked up from germline, CDR1 is MDHEN and CDR2 is SYDVKM. The CDR3 covers 16 residues. V lost 4 bases to trimming and J lost 1 base; unmatched junction nucleotides: 7. This CDR3 reads CASSWIRGMSNQPQHF. For the CDR3, the DNA is TGTGCCAGCAGTTGGATCAGGGGGATGAGCAATCAGCCCCAGCATTTT. The entire variable domain, with the rest obtained from reference TRBV28 and TRBJ1-5, is as follows: DVKVTQSSRYLVKRTGEKVFLECVQDMDHENMFWYRQDPGLGLRLIYFSYDVKMKEKGDIPEGYSVSREKKERFSLILESASTNQTSMYLCASSWIRGMSNQPQHFGDGTRLSIL.

This clonotype has more than one count but fewer than ten. V and J are TRBV28 and TRBJ2-7; D perhaps matches TRBD2 (6 bases). Germline V gene lookup returns CDR1 MDHEN and CDR2 SYDVKM. The CDR3 runs to 14 residues. V shed 6 bases and J shed 4 bases, with 16 bases lying between them. For the CDR3, the DNA is TGTGCCAGCAGCGCCGGGACTGCCCCGTACGAGCAGTACTTC. It specifies CASSAGTAPYEQYF.

This clonotype was seen only a few times. V is TRBV12-3 or TRBV12-4 and J is TRBJ1-6; D may be TRBD1 (6 bases). V was clipped by 4 bases and J by 8 bases, with 15 bases between them. The CDR3 is 15 residues long. The CDR3 DNA reads as TGTGCCAGCAGTTCGAGGCAGGGGCAGGATTCACCCCTCCACTTT. The encoded protein is CASSSRQGQDSPLHF.

The genes are TRBV12-3 or TRBV12-4 and TRBJ2-7; tentatively, D is TRBD1 or TRBD2 (5 bases each). The V end was cut by 6 bases, the J end by 5 bases, with 14 bases between. This CDR3 is built from 13 residues. CDR3 protein: CASRRGELHEQYF. The CDR3 DNA reads as TGTGCCAGCAGACGAGGGGAGCTCCACGAGCAGTACTTC.

The chain uses TRBV7-9 and TRBJ1-2; 9 bases are a match to TRBD1. Germline CDR1 is SEHNR and CDR2 is FQNEAQ (reference sequence). The J segment lost 13 bases and the V segment lost 4 bases, leaving 10 bases of the junction unmatched. The CDR3 extends over 13 amino acids. CDR3 sequence: CASSSVGGQGGTF. The CDR3 DNA sequence: TGTGCCAGCAGCTCAGTCGGGGGACAGGGAGGCACCTTC.

This sequence joins TRBV7-9 and TRBJ2-5, with D unclear. The J call could be wrong; TRBJ2-7 is a better fit for the DNA end. The CDR3 runs to 13 residues. Germline V CDR1 and CDR2: SEHNR, FQNEAQ (reference sequence). The CDR3 is CASSFVEAYEQYF. For the CDR3, the DNA is TGTGCCAGCAGCTTTGTCGAGGCCTACGAGCAGTACTTC.

The chain links TRBV20-1 to TRBJ2-7, with 10 bases that match TRBD2. The DNA end is a closer match to TRBJ2-1, so the J assignment may be wrong. The CDR3 contains 17 residues. Per germline, CDR1 DFQATT and CDR2 SNEGSKA (reference sequence). DNA of the CDR3: TGCAGTGCTAGATGGGTCCAGCGGGAGGGCCTGGGCAATGAGCAGTTCTTC. It encodes CSARWVQREGLGNEQFF.